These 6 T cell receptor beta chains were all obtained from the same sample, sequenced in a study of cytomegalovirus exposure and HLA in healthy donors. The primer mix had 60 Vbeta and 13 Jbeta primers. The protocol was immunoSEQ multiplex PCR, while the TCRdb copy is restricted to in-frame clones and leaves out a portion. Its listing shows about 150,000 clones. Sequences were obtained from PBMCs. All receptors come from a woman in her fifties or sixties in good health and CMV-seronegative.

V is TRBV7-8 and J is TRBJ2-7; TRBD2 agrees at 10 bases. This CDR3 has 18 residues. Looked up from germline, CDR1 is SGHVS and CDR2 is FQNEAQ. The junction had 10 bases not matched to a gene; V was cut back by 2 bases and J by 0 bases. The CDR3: CASSLRGGASGSSYEQYF. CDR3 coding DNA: TGTGCCAGCAGCTTAAGGGGAGGGGCTAGCGGGAGCTCCTACGAGCAGTACTTC.

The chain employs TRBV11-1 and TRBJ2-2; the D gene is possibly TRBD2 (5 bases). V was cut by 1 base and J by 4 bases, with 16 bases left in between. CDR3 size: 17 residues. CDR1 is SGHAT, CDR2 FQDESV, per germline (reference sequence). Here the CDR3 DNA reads TGTGCCAGCAGCTTAGGGAAATTCCGGGGTCCCACCGGGGAGCTGTTTTTT. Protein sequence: CASSLGKFRGPTGELFF.

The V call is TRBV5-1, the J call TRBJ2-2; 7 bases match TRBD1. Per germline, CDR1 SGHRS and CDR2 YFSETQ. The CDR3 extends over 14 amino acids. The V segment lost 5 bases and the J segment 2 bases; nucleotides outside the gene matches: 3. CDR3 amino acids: CASSRDSNTGELFF. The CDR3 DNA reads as TGCGCCAGCAGTCGGGACAGTAACACCGGGGAGCTGTTTTTT.

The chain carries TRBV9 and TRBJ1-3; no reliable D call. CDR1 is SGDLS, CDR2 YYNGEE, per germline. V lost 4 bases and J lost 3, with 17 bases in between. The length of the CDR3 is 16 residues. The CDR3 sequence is CASSPGFISGGNTIYF. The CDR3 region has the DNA TGTGCCAGCAGCCCAGGATTTATATCTGGTGGAAACACCATATATTTT.

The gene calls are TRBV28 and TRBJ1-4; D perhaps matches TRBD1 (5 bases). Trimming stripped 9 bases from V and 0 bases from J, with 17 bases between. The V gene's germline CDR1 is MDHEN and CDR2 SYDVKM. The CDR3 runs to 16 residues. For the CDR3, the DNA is TGTGCCAGTCTCGCCTCGGGGGTTACAACTAATGAAAAACTGTTTTTT. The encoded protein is CASLASGVTTNEKLFF.

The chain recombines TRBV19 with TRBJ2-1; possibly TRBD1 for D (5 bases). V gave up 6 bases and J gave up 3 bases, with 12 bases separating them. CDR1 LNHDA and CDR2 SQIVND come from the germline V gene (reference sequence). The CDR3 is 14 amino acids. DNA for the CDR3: TGTGCCAGTAGCAAGGGGCTGAACTACAATGAGCAGTTCTTC. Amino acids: CASSKGLNYNEQFF.